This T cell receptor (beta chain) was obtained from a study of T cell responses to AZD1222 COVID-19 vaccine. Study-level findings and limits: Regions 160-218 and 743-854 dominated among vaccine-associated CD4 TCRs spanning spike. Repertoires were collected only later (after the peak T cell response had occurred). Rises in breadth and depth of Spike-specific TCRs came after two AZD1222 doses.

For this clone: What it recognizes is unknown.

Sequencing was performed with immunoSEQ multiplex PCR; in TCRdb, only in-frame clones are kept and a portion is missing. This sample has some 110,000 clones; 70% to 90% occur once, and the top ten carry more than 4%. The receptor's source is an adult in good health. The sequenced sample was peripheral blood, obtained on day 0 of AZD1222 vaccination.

CDR3 loop: CASSHAVNTEAFF. The CDR3 DNA reads as TGTGCCAGCAGCCACGCGGTGAACACTGAAGCTTTCTTT. V usage is TRBV3-1 (or the pseudogene TRBV3-2) and J usage is TRBJ1-1; no clear D. The CDR3 is 13 residues long. The V and J ends lost 3 bases and 0 bases respectively, with 5 bases between them. Germline V gives CDR1 LGHDT, CDR2 YNNKEL (reference sequence).